The subject of this entry is one T cell receptor beta chain. What it recognizes is unknown. In germline, CDR1 is GTSNPN, CDR2 SVGIG (reference sequence). Trimming shortened V by 7 bases and J by 8 bases, and 23 bases separated the two germline ends. This CDR3 contains 15 residues. Sampling of blood occurred at baseline, cycle 4 day 1, and cycle 7 day 1. Sequencing used immunoSEQ multiplex PCR; TCRdb keeps in-frame clones, though not all of them. The table lists about 35,000 clones, around 80% of them singletons. This sample is drawn from a study of OX40 agonist ivuxolimab in advanced cancers. Study results and limitations: With doses of 0.1 to 3.0 mg/kg, CD4+ and CD8+ blood T cells had undergone clonal expansion by week 6.

The sequenced sample was CD4+ or CD8+ T cells sorted from blood, obtained in a trial of the OX40 agonist ivuxolimab. The chain couples TRBV30 to TRBJ1-4; TRBD1 is a possible D gene (5 bases). This clonotype was obtained from an adult with an advanced solid tumor such as melanoma, head and neck, liver or kidney cancer. In nucleotides, the CDR3 is TGTGCCTTAACCGGCCAGGGCGGACGGAACGAAAAACTGTTTTTT. Translation: CALTGQGGRNEKLFF.